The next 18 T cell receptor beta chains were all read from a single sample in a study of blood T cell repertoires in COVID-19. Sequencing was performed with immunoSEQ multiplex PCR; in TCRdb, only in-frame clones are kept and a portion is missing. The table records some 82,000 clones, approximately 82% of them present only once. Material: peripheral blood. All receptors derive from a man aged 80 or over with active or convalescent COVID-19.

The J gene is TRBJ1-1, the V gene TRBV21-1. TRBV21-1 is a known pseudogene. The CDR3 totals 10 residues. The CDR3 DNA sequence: TGTGCCAGCCGTCGAGGAGAAGCTTTCTTT. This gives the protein CASRRGEAFF.

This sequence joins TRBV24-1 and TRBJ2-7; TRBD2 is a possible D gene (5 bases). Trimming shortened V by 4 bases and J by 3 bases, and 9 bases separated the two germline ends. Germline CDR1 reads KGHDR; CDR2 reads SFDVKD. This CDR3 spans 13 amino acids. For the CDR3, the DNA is TGTGCCACCAGTGAAGGACTCAACTACGAGCAGTACTTC. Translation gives CATSEGLNYEQYF.

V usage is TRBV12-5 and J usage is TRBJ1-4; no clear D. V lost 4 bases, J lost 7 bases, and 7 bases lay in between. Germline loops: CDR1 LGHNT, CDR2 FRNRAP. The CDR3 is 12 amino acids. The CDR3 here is CASGSRSEKLFF. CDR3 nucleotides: TGTGCTAGTGGTTCCCGTAGTGAAAAACTGTTTTTT.

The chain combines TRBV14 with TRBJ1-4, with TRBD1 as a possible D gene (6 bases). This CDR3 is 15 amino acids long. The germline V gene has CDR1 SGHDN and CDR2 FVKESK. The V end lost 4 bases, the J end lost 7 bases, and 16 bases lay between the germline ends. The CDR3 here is CASSRVLSGVEKLFF. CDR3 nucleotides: TGTGCCAGCAGCCGAGTCTTGTCAGGGGTTGAAAAACTGTTTTTT.

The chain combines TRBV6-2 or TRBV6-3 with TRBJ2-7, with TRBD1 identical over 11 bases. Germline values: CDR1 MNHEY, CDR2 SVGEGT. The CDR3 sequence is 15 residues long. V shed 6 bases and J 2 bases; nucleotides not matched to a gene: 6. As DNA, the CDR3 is TGTGCCAGCAGCAGGACAGGGGGCGGACCCTACGAGCAGTACTTC. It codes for CASSRTGGGPYEQYF.

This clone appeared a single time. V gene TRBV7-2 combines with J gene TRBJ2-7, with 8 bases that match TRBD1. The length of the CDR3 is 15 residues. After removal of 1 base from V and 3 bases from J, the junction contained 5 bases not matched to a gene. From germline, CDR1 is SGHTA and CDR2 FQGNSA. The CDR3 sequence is CASSLVQGAYYEQYF. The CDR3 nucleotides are TGTGCCAGCAGCTTAGTTCAGGGGGCCTACTACGAGCAGTACTTC. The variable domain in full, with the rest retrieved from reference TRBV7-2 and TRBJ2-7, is GAGVSQSPSNKVTEKGKDVELRCDPISGHTALYWYRQSLGQGLEFLIYFQGNSAPDKSGLPSDRFSAERTGGSVSTLTIQRTQQEDSAVYLCASSLVQGAYYEQYFGPGTRLTVT.

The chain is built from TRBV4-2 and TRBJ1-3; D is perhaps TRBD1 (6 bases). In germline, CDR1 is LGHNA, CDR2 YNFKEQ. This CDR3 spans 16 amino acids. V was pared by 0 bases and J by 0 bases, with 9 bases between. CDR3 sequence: CASSQETGSSGNTIYF. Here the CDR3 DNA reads TGTGCCAGCAGCCAAGAGACAGGTAGCTCTGGAAACACCATATATTTT.

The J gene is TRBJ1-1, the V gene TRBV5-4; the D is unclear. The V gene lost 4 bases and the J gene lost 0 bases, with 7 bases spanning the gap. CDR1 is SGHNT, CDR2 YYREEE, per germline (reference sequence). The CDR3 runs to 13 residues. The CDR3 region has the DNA TGTGCCAGCAGCCTAACAGTGAACACTGAAGCTTTCTTT. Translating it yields CASSLTVNTEAFF.

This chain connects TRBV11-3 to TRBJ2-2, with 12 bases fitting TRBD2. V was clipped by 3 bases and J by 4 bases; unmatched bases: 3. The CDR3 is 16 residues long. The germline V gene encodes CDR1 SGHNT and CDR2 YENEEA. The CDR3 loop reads CASSLGLAGSTGELFF. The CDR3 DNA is TGTGCCAGCAGCTTGGGACTAGCGGGTAGCACCGGGGAGCTGTTTTTT.

The CDR3 protein is CASKRTQTDTQYF. DNA for the CDR3: TGTGCCAGCAAGAGGACTCAGACAGATACGCAGTATTTT. This sequence joins TRBV27 and TRBJ2-3, with a possible D match to TRBD2 (5 bases). V was pared by 7 bases and J by 3 bases, with 11 bases between. The CDR3 sequence is 13 residues long. Germline V gene data show CDR1 as MNHEY and CDR2 as SMNVEV (reference sequence).

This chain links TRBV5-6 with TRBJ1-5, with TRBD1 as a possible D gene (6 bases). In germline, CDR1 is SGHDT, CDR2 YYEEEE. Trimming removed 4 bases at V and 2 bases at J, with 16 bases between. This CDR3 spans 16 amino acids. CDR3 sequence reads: CASSNGQNRRNQPQHF. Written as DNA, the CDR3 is TGTGCCAGCAGCAATGGACAGAATCGACGCAATCAGCCCCAGCATTTT.

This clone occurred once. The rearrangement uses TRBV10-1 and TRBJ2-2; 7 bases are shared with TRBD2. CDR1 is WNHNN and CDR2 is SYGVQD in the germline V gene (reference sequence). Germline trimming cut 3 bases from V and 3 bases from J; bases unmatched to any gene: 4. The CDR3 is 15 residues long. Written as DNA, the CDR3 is TGCGCCAGCAGTGACTTAGGGAGGGACACCGGGGAGCTGTTTTTT. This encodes CASSDLGRDTGELFF.

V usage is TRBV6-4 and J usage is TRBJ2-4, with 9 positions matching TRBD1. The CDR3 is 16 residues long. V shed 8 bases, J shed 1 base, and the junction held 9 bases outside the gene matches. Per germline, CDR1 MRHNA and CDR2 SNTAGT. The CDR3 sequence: CASPVRDRVAKNIQYF. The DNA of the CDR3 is TGTGCCAGCCCCGTCCGGGACAGGGTTGCCAAAAACATTCAGTACTTC.

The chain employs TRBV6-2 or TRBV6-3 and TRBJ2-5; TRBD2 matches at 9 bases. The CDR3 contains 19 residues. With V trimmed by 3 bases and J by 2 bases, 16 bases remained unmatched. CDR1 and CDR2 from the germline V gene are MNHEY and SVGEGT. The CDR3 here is CASSYQRTSDHATQETQYF. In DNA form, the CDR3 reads TGTGCCAGCAGTTATCAGAGGACTAGCGATCACGCTACTCAAGAGACCCAGTACTTC.

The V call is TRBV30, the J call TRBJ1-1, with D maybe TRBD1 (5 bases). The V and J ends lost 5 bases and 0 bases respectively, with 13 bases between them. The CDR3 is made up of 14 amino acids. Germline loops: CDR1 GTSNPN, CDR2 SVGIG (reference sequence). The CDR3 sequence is CAWGKTVMNTEAFF. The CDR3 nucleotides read TGTGCCTGGGGAAAGACAGTGATGAACACTGAAGCTTTCTTT. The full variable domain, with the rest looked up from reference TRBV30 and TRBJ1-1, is SQTIHQWPATLVQPVGSPLSLECTVEGTSNPNLYWYRQAAGRGLQLLFYSVGIGQISSEVPQNLSASRPQDRQFILSSKKLLLSDSGFYLCAWGKTVMNTEAFFGQGTRLTVV.

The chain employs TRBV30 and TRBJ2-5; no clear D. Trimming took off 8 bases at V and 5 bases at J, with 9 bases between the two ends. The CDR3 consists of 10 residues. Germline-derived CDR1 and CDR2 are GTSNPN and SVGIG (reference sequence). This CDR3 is CALAEETQYF. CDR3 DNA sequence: TGTGCCCTCGCGGAGGAGACCCAGTACTTC. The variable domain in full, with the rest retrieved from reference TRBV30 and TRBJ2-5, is SQTIHQWPATLVQPVGSPLSLECTVEGTSNPNLYWYRQAAGRGLQLLFYSVGIGQISSEVPQNLSASRPQDRQFILSSKKLLLSDSGFYLCALAEETQYFGPGTRLLVL.

The CDR3: CASSLRSGGLVQETQYF. CDR3 nucleotides: TGCGCCAGCAGCTTGCGTAGCGGGGGGTTGGTCCAAGAGACCCAGTACTTC. The chain recombines TRBV5-1 with TRBJ2-5; 10 bases agree with TRBD2. This CDR3 region has 17 residues. Trimming took 1 base from V and 1 from J; bases not matched to a gene: 7. Germline CDR1 SGHRS, CDR2 YFSETQ.

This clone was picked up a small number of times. CDR3 nucleotides: TGTGCCAGCAGGGGGCCGGGAGCTGGCTACACCTTC. Its protein is CASRGPGAGYTF. V usage is TRBV6-4 and J usage is TRBJ1-2, with TRBD1 as a possible D gene (5 bases). CDR3 length: 12 amino acids. Trimming took 6 bases from V and 7 from J, leaving 12 bases between them. Germline-derived CDR1 and CDR2 are MRHNA and SNTAGT.